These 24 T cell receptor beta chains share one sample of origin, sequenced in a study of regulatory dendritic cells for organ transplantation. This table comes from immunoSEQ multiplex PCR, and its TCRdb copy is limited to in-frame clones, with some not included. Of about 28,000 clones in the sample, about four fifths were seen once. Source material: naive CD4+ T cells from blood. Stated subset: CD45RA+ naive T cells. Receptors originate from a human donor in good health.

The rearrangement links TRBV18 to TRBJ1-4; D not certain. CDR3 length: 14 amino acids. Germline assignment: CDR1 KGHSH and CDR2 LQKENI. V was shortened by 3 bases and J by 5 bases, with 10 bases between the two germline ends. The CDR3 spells CASSPTTGNEKLFF. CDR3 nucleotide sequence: TGTGCCAGCTCACCGACAACGGGAAATGAAAAACTGTTTTTT.

The CDR3 region is CASSTATILPYEQYF. In DNA form, the CDR3 reads TGTGCCAGTAGTACCGCCACTATCCTCCCCTACGAGCAGTACTTC. The chain has TRBV19 and TRBJ2-7; no clear D gene. Germline V gene data show CDR1 as LNHDA and CDR2 as SQIVND (reference sequence). V was shortened by 4 bases and J by 2 bases, with 15 bases between the two germline ends. This CDR3 contains 15 residues. The variable domain in full, completed from reference TRBV19 and TRBJ2-7, reads DGGITQSPKYLFRKEGQNVTLSCEQNLNHDAMYWYRQDPGQGLRLIYYSQIVNDFQKGDIAEGYSVSREKKESFPLTVTSAQKNPTAFYLCASSTATILPYEQYFGPGTRLTVT.

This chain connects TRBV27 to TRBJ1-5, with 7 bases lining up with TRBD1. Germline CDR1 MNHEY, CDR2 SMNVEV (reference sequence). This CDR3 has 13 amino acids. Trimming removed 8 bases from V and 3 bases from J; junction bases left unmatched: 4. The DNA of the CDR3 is TGTGCCAGCTCCGGGACAGTCAATCAGCCCCAGCATTTT. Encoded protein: CASSGTVNQPQHF.

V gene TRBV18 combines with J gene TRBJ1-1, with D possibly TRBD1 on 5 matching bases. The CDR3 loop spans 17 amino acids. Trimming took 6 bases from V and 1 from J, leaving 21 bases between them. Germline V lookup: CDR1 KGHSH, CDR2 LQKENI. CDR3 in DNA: TGTGCCAGCTCCCCGACCCTCCCGGGGGTAGGGAACACTGAAGCTTTCTTT. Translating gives CASSPTLPGVGNTEAFF.

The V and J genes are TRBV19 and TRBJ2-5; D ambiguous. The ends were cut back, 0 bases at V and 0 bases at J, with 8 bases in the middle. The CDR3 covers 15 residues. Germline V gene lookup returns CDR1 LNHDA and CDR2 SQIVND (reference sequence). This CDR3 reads CASSIDLADQETQYF. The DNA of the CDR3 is TGTGCCAGTAGTATAGATCTGGCAGACCAAGAGACCCAGTACTTC.

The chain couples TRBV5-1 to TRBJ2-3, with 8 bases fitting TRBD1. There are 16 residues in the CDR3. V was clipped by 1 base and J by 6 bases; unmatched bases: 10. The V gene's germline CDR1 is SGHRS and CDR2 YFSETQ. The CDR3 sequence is CASSLTGTGGIDTQYF. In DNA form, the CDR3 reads TGCGCCAGCAGCTTGACCGGGACAGGAGGCATCGATACGCAGTATTTT.

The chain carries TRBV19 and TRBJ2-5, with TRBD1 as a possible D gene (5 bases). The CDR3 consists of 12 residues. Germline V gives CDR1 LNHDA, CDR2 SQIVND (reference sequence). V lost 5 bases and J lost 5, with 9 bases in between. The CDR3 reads CASSSQGETQYF. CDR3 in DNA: TGTGCCAGTAGTTCGCAGGGCGAGACCCAGTACTTC.

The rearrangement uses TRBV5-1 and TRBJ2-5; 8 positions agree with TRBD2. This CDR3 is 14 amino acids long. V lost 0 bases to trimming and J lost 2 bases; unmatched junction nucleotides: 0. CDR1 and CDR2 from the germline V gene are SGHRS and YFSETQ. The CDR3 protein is CASSLERGQETQYF. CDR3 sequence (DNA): TGCGCCAGCAGCTTGGAGCGGGGGCAAGAGACCCAGTACTTC. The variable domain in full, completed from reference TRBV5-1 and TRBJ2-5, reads KAGVTQTPRYLIKTRGQQVTLSCSPISGHRSVSWYQQTPGQGLQFLFEYFSETQRNKGNFPGRFSGRQFSNSRSEMNVSTLELGDSALYLCASSLERGQETQYFGPGTRLLVL.

CDR3 in DNA: TGTGCCAGCAGCTATGGACAGGGAAACTATGGCTACACCTTC. It codes for CASSYGQGNYGYTF. V is TRBV7-3 and J is TRBJ1-2, with 8 bases matching TRBD1. Germline V gene lookup returns CDR1 SGHTA and CDR2 FQGTGA. CDR3 length: 14 residues. After removal of 4 bases from V and 2 bases from J, the junction contained 3 bases not matched to a gene.

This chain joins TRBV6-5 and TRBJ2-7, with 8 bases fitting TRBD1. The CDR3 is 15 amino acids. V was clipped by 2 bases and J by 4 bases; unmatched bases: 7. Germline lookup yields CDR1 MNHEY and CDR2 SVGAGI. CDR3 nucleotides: TGTGCCAGCAGTTACCCTCAGGGGGCAAGGTACGAGCAGTACTTC. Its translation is CASSYPQGARYEQYF.

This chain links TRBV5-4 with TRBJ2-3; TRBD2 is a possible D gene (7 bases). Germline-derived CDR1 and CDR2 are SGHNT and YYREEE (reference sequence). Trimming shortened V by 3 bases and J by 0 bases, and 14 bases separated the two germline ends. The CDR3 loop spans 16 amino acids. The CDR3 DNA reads TGTGCCAGCAGCTCAATTGGGGGGGCGAGCACAGATACGCAGTATTTT. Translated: CASSSIGGASTDTQYF. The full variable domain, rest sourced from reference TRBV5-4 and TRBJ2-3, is ETGVTQSPTHLIKTRGQQVTLRCSSQSGHNTVSWYQQALGQGPQFIFQYYREEENGRGNFPPRFSGLQFPNYSSELNVNALELDDSALYLCASSSIGGASTDTQYFGPGTRLTVL.

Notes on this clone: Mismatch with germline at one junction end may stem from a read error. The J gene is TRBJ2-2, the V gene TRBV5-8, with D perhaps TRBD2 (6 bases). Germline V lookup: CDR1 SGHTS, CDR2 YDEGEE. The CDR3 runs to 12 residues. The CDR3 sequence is CASRRPTGGLFF. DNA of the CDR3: TGTGCCAGCAGACGACCCACCGGGGGGCTGTTTTTT.

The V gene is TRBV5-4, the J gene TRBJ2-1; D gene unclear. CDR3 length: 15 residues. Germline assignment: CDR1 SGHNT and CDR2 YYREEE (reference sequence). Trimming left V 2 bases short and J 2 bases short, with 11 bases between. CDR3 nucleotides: TGTGCCAGCAGCTTCTCTAGTCAGACCTACAATGAGCAGTTCTTC. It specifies CASSFSSQTYNEQFF.

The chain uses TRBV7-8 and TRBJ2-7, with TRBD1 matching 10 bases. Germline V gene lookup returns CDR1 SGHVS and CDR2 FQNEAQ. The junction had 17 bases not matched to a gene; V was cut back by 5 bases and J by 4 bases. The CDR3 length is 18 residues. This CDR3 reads CASSPRVSGQGKEYEQYF. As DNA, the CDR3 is TGTGCCAGCAGCCCGAGGGTTTCGGGACAGGGGAAAGAGTACGAGCAGTACTTC. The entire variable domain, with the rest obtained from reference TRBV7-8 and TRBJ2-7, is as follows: GAGVSQSPRYKVAKRGQDVALRCDPISGHVSLFWYQQALGQGPEFLTYFQNEAQLDKSGLPSDRFFAERPEGSVSTLKIQRTQQEDSAVYLCASSPRVSGQGKEYEQYFGPGTRLTVT.

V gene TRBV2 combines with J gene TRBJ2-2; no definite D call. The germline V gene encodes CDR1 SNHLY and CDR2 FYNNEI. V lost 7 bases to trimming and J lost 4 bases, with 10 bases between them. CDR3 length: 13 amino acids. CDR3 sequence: CASIPVRTGELFF. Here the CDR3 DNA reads TGTGCCAGCATACCAGTCCGCACCGGGGAGCTGTTTTTT.

The CDR3: CASSLTSGSTDTQYF. The CDR3 DNA sequence: TGTGCCAGCAGCTTGACTAGCGGTAGCACAGATACGCAGTATTTT. The chain employs TRBV7-2 and TRBJ2-3; TRBD2 agrees at 9 bases. The V segment lost 3 bases and the J segment 0 bases; nucleotides outside the gene matches: 1. Germline V lookup: CDR1 SGHTA, CDR2 FQGNSA. The CDR3 runs 15 residues.

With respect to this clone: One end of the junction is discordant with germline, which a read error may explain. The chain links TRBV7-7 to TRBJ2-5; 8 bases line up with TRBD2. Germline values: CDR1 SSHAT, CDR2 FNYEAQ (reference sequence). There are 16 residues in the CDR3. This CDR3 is CASSPWVPSGQETQYF. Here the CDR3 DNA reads TGTGCTAGCAGCCCGTGGGTCCCTAGCGGGCAAGAGACCCAGTACTTC.

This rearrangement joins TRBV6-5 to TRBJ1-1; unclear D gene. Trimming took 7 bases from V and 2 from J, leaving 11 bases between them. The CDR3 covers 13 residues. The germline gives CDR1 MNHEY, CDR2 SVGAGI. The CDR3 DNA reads TGTGCCAGCAACCGCGGGGTCAACACTGAAGCTTTCTTT. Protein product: CASNRGVNTEAFF.

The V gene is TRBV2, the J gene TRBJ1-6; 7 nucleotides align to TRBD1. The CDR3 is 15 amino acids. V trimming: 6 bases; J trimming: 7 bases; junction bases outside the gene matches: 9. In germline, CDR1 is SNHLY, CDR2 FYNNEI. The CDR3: CASRGPGQRNSPLHF. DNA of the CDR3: TGTGCCAGCAGGGGACCGGGACAGAGAAATTCACCCCTCCACTTT.

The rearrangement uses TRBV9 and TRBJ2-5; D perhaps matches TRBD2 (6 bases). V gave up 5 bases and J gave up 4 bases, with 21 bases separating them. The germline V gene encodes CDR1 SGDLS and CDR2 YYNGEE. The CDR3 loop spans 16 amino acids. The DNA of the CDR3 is TGTGCCAGCAGTAAAGGTGGAGGGGCGCTCGGAGAGACCCAGTACTTC. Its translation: CASSKGGGALGETQYF.

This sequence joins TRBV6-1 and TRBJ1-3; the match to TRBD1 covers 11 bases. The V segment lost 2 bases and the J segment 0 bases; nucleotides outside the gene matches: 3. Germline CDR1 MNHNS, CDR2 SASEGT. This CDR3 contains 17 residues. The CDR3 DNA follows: TGTGCCAGCAGTGAAAGGACAGGGGGCCCCTCTGGAAACACCATATATTTT. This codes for CASSERTGGPSGNTIYF.

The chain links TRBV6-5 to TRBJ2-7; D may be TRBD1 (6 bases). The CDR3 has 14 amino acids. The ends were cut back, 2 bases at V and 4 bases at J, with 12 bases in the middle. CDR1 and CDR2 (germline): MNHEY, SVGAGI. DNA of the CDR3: TGTGCCAGCAGTTACCGGGACACGGGATACGAGCAGTACTTC. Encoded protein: CASSYRDTGYEQYF.

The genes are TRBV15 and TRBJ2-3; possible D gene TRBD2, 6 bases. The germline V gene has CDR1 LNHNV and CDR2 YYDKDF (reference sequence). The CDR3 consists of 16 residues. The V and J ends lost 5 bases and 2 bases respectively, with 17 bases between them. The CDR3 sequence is CATSHGRRGYTDTQYF. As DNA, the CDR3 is TGTGCCACCAGCCATGGGAGGCGGGGTTACACAGATACGCAGTATTTT. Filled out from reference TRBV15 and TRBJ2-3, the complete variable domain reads DAMVIQNPRYQVTQFGKPVTLSCSQTLNHNVMYWYQQKSSQAPKLLFHYYDKDFNNEADTPDNFQSRRPNTSFCFLDIRSPGLGDTAMYLCATSHGRRGYTDTQYFGPGTRLTVL.

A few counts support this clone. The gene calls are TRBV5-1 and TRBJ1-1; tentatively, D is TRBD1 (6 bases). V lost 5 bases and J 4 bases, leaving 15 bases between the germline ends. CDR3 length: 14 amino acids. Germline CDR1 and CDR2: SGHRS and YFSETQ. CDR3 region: CASRVDSRTTEAFF. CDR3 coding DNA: TGCGCCAGCAGAGTGGACAGTAGGACCACTGAAGCTTTCTTT.